Listed here are 25 T cell receptor beta chains from one sample, sequenced in a study of human T cells and chemical hapten exposure. Time point: patch test 1, 2 weeks after DPC sensitization. The treatment is: therapeutic diphenylcyclopropenone sensitization with weekly scalp DPC. TCRdb reprocessed the RACE reads via MiXCR and lists one record per CDR3 protein. The repertoire holds 180,000 or so distinct CDR3 sequences, with roughly 15% as singletons. Material: whole blood, obtained in connection with sensitization to the hapten diphenylcyclopropenone (DPC). These receptors were obtained from a young woman with alopecia areata. Some clones in this sample may be carry-over from other donors' samples.

This clonotype has more than one count but fewer than ten. This sequence joins TRBV20-1 and TRBJ2-7, with D possibly matching TRBD2 (6 bases). The CDR3 sequence is 15 residues long. The germline V and J ends were trimmed by 3 bases and 0 bases, with 15 bases remaining between them. CDR1 DFQATT and CDR2 SNEGSKA come from the germline V gene (reference sequence). CDR3 amino acids: CSASRPGTASYEQYF. The CDR3 DNA sequence: TGCAGTGCTAGTCGCCCCGGGACTGCCTCCTACGAGCAGTACTTC.

In its sample, this clonotype ranks as medium-sized. The V call is TRBV4-2, the J call TRBJ2-4; D call uncertain. The CDR3 has 19 residues. V was cut by 3 bases and J by 0 bases, with 21 bases left in between. The germline CDR1 and CDR2 sequences are LGHNA and YNFKEQ. The CDR3 nucleotides read TGTGCCAGCAGCCAGAGCGAAGCGACTGGGAATCTAGCCAAAAACATTCAGTACTTC. Its protein is CASSQSEATGNLAKNIQYF.

This chain links TRBV18 with TRBJ1-4; TRBD1 might be the D (5 bases). Trimming stripped 6 bases from V and 4 bases from J, with 15 bases between. This CDR3 comprises 15 residues. Germline V gives CDR1 KGHSH, CDR2 LQKENI. CDR3 amino acids: CASSPGLGLNEKLFF. The CDR3 DNA reads TGTGCCAGCTCTCCGGGACTGGGACTTAATGAAAAACTGTTTTTT.

This clonotype was recorded a few times. The chain couples TRBV7-2 to TRBJ2-1, with TRBD2 identical over 8 bases. CDR1 SGHTA and CDR2 FQGNSA come from the germline V gene. The CDR3 is 16 amino acids. V lost 1 base to trimming and J lost 5 bases; unmatched junction nucleotides: 7. The CDR3 nucleotides are TGTGCCAGCAGCTTAGTCCCGGTAGCGGGGCACAATGAGCAGTTCTTC. It specifies CASSLVPVAGHNEQFF.

In its sample, this clonotype was seen a few times. The chain has TRBV6-1 and TRBJ1-5, with TRBD1 matching over 9 bases. CDR1 and CDR2 (germline): MNHNS, SASEGT. With V trimmed by 2 bases and J by 6 bases, 8 bases remained unmatched. This CDR3 is 16 amino acids long. This chain's CDR3 is CASSELGQGLGQPQHF. The CDR3 DNA is TGTGCCAGCAGTGAATTAGGACAGGGGCTTGGTCAGCCCCAGCATTTT.

This clonotype was observed a handful of times. The chain combines TRBV9 with TRBJ2-3; the match to TRBD1 covers 8 bases. Germline V gene lookup returns CDR1 SGDLS and CDR2 YYNGEE. With V trimmed by 2 bases and J by 0 bases, 11 bases remained unmatched. The CDR3 is 18 amino acids. This chain's CDR3 is CASSVTGGLISSTDTQYF. For the CDR3, the DNA is TGTGCCAGCAGCGTCACAGGGGGGCTTATTTCTAGCACAGATACGCAGTATTTT.

This clonotype was picked up a small number of times. The gene calls are TRBV25-1 and TRBJ1-1; D remains unclear. This CDR3 is 10 amino acids long. Germline V gene data show CDR1 as MGHDK and CDR2 as SYGVNS. Trimming pared 7 bases from V and 10 bases from J, leaving 10 bases between. The CDR3: CASILKRAFF. Here the CDR3 DNA reads TGTGCCAGCATCCTCAAGAGAGCTTTCTTT.

There are a few counts of this clonotype. The V gene is TRBV12-3 or TRBV12-4, the J gene TRBJ1-2; D may be TRBD1 (5 bases). The ends were cut back, 3 bases at V and 6 bases at J, with 14 bases in the middle. There are 14 residues in the CDR3. In DNA, the CDR3 is TGTGCCAGCAGTTTTGGGGGATCGGGTCATGGCTACACCTTC. Encoded protein: CASSFGGSGHGYTF.

The chain joins TRBV10-2 to TRBJ2-2, with D tentatively TRBD1 (6 bases). V lost 2 bases, J lost 5 bases, and 6 bases lay in between. The CDR3 runs to 13 residues. Germline assignment: CDR1 WSHSY and CDR2 SAAADI. As DNA, the CDR3 is TGCGCCAGCAGTGAGACAGGGACCGGGGAGCTGTTTTTT. Encoded protein: CASSETGTGELFF.

This clonotype appeared many times. DNA for the CDR3: TGTGCCACTCCGGGACAGGGAATCTTAAACCGTAGCAATCAGCCCCAGCATTTT. Translation gives CATPGQGILNRSNQPQHF. This chain connects TRBV21-1 to TRBJ1-5; the table calls TRBD1, which could not be checked here. TRBV21-1 is deemed a pseudogene. The CDR3 is 18 residues long.

The chain couples TRBV11-3 to TRBJ2-7, with D maybe TRBD2 (5 bases). The CDR3 extends over 13 amino acids. Trimming removed 2 bases at V and 6 bases at J, with 11 bases between. The V gene's germline CDR1 is SGHNT and CDR2 YENEEA. As DNA, the CDR3 is TGTGCCAGCAGCTTACTTACGAGCGGCGAGCAGTACTTC. Amino acid sequence: CASSLLTSGEQYF.

This clonotype was seen at least ten times. The rearrangement joins TRBV6-5 to TRBJ1-2, with D possibly matching TRBD1 (6 bases). The CDR3 spans 11 residues. CDR1 and CDR2 from the germline V gene are MNHEY and SVGAGI. V lost 6 bases and J lost 10, with 12 bases in between. In DNA form, the CDR3 reads TGTGCCAGCAGAACAGGGAACTACTACACCTTC. It codes for CASRTGNYYTF.

This clonotype was seen a handful of times. This chain links TRBV2 with TRBJ2-3; D might be TRBD2 (6 bases). Germline assignment: CDR1 SNHLY and CDR2 FYNNEI. The CDR3 consists of 13 residues. Deletions cut 1 base from V and 6 bases from J, with 8 bases between. The DNA for the CDR3 is TGTGCCAGCAGTGAAGGGGGGGTGGATACGCAGTATTTT. Protein sequence: CASSEGGVDTQYF.

Points on this clonotype: A single base separates this from a much larger clone, so it may be a read error. The chain is built from TRBV20-1 and TRBJ1-5; 8 nucleotides align to TRBD1. The germline V gene encodes CDR1 DFQATT and CDR2 SNEGSKA (reference sequence). The CDR3 spans 18 residues. The CDR3 reads CGARRTGSSGQSNQPQHF. In DNA, the CDR3 is TGCGGTGCTAGACGGACAGGGAGTTCGGGCCAGAGCAATCAGCCCCAGCATTTT.

This clonotype came up a few times. J is TRBJ2-7 and V is TRBV6-1, with 8 bases aligning to TRBD1. Germline trimming cut 1 base from V and 3 bases from J; bases unmatched to any gene: 5. This CDR3 is built from 15 residues. Germline-derived CDR1 and CDR2 are MNHNS and SASEGT. In nucleotides, the CDR3 is TGTGCCAGCAGTGAAGAGGGGACAGGCTACTACGAGCAGTACTTC. Translated: CASSEEGTGYYEQYF.

The rearrangement joins TRBV7-2 to TRBJ1-1, with a tentative D call TRBD1 (5 bases). The CDR3 loop spans 15 amino acids. With 3 bases removed from V and 1 base from J, the gap between germline ends came to 12 bases. The germline V gene encodes CDR1 SGHTA and CDR2 FQGNSA. The CDR3 coding sequence is TGTGCCAGCAGCTTCGGGGCGTATAAGAACACTGAAGCTTTCTTT. Its translation: CASSFGAYKNTEAFF.

This clonotype was seen only a few times. The chain carries TRBV4-3 and TRBJ2-7, with D unresolved. CDR1 and CDR2 from the germline V gene are LGHNA and YSLEER. This CDR3 has 15 amino acids. Trimming left V 0 bases short and J 2 bases short, with 11 bases between. The CDR3 is CASSQDTMSPYEQYF. The CDR3 bases are TGCGCCAGCAGCCAAGATACTATGTCCCCCTACGAGCAGTACTTC.

This clonotype occurred a few times. The chain links TRBV4-3 to TRBJ2-3; TRBD2 might be the D (5 bases). Germline CDR1 reads LGHNA; CDR2 reads YSLEER. The CDR3 has 14 residues. V shed 1 base and J shed 2 bases, with 7 bases lying between them. The chain's CDR3 is CASSQVGLTDTQYF. The DNA for the CDR3 is TGCGCCAGCAGCCAAGTCGGACTCACAGATACGCAGTATTTT.

The J gene is TRBJ2-4, the V gene TRBV5-1, with 8 bases fitting TRBD1. Germline lookup yields CDR1 SGHRS and CDR2 YFSETQ. Unmatched junction bases numbered 2, after V lost 2 bases and J lost 10 bases. The CDR3 loop spans 12 amino acids. The DNA of the CDR3 is TGCGCCAGCAGCTTAGGACAGGGAATTCAGTACTTC. Its protein is CASSLGQGIQYF.

The V and J genes are TRBV6-1 and TRBJ2-2; D gene uncertain. CDR1 and CDR2 (germline): MNHNS, SASEGT. The V end lost 4 bases, the J end lost 9 bases, and 9 bases lay between the germline ends. The CDR3 length is 12 residues. The CDR3 sequence: CASSVFNRELFF. For the CDR3, the DNA is TGTGCCAGCAGTGTTTTCAACCGGGAGCTGTTTTTT.

The chain couples TRBV6-5 to TRBJ2-5; 9 nucleotides match TRBD2. Germline CDR1 MNHEY, CDR2 SVGAGI. This CDR3 has 15 residues. V gave up 5 bases and J gave up 5 bases; unmatched junction bases: 9. CDR3 region: CASSTIAGVGETQYF. CDR3 bases: TGTGCCAGCAGTACGATAGCGGGAGTCGGGGAGACCCAGTACTTC.

This clonotype has only a few counts. J is TRBJ2-2 and V is TRBV5-4; TRBD2 might be the D (5 bases). The CDR3 is made up of 16 amino acids. Trimming shortened V by 0 bases and J by 6 bases, and 15 bases separated the two germline ends. Germline CDR1 and CDR2: SGHNT and YYREEE (reference sequence). The CDR3 DNA reads TGTGCCAGCAGCTTGGGTCCTAGCCGGTCGCCCGGGGAGCTGTTTTTT. Residues: CASSLGPSRSPGELFF. Full variable domain (outside the CDR3, taken from reference TRBV5-4 and TRBJ2-2): ETGVTQSPTHLIKTRGQQVTLRCSSQSGHNTVSWYQQALGQGPQFIFQYYREEENGRGNFPPRFSGLQFPNYSSELNVNALELDDSALYLCASSLGPSRSPGELFFGEGSRLTVL.

The rearrangement links TRBV10-3 to TRBJ2-5, with D perhaps matching TRBD2 (6 bases). The CDR3 is 13 residues long. Germline CDR1 and CDR2: ENHRY and SYGVKD. Trimming took 6 bases from V and 1 from J, leaving 9 bases between them. The CDR3 bases are TGTGCCATCAGAATGGGACTCCAAGAGACCCAGTACTTC. It specifies CAIRMGLQETQYF.

This clonotype was counted a few times. The V call is TRBV20-1, the J call TRBJ2-7, with 7 positions matching TRBD2. This CDR3 has 14 amino acids. V shed 3 bases, J shed 6 bases, and the junction held 11 bases outside the gene matches. Germline V CDR1 and CDR2: DFQATT, SNEGSKA (reference sequence). The CDR3 here is CSASGGSELREQYF. CDR3 bases: TGCAGTGCTAGTGGCGGGAGTGAGCTGCGCGAGCAGTACTTC.

In its sample, this clonotype was seen a few times. The chain employs TRBV7-3 and TRBJ2-2; 7 nucleotides align to TRBD2. Germline V gene data show CDR1 as SGHTA and CDR2 as FQGTGA. J gave up 2 bases and V 1 base, and 4 bases lay outside the gene matches. The CDR3 runs 16 residues. CDR3 DNA: TGTGCCAGCAGCTTAAACCTAGCGGTTAACACCGGGGAGCTGTTTTTT. Residues: CASSLNLAVNTGELFF.